This entry concerns a single T cell receptor beta chain. The antigen remains undetermined. The germline gives CDR1 GTSNPN, CDR2 SVGIG (reference sequence). J gave up 7 bases and V 0 bases, and 11 bases lay outside the gene matches. This CDR3 has 16 amino acids. Repertoires were generated with immunoSEQ multiplex PCR, while TCRdb's copy carries only in-frame clones and drops some. Of fewer than 60,000 clones detected, about 85% appear once; the ten largest clones hold 15% to 19%. Described time point: pretreatment peripheral blood. The study collected 1 to 8 samples per patient, pretreatment and on-treatment. The data were obtained in a study of PD-L1 blockade in urothelial cancer. Study-wide context: The authors examined blood 3 weeks (second dose) and 6 weeks after treatment start. Overall study findings and caveats: Tumor-associated clones in the blood of durable-benefit patients grew more at 3 weeks.

V is TRBV30 and J is TRBJ2-2, with 7 bases fitting TRBD2. The sequenced sample was PBMCs, obtained around atezolizumab (anti-PD-L1) treatment. The receptor was derived from a man between 65 and 85 years old with urothelial cancer. CDR3: CAWSVLRREFGGELFF. In DNA form, the CDR3 reads TGTGCCTGGAGTGTACTGAGGCGGGAGTTCGGCGGGGAGCTGTTTTTT. The whole variable domain, filled in from reference TRBV30 and TRBJ2-2, reads SQTIHQWPATLVQPVGSPLSLECTVEGTSNPNLYWYRQAAGRGLQLLFYSVGIGQISSEVPQNLSASRPQDRQFILSSKKLLLSDSGFYLCAWSVLRREFGGELFFGEGSRLTVL.